The 7 T cell receptor beta chains listed next were all sequenced from one sample in a study of T cell repertoires in cytomegalovirus infection. One entry per CDR3 protein results from TCRdb running MiXCR on the reads. The sample has about 230,000 distinct CDR3 sequences; approximately 24% are singletons. The specimen sequenced was CD8+ T cells from PBMCs. All receptors come from a human donor in good health (CMV status not recorded). Some clones in this sample may be carry-over from other donors' samples.

This clonotype occurred many times. This chain links TRBV7-8 with TRBJ1-1; D ambiguous. The CDR3 contains 14 residues. V shed 5 bases and J shed 0 bases, with 10 bases lying between them. Germline CDR1 is SGHVS and CDR2 is FQNEAQ. The CDR3 loop is CASSPYALNTEAFF. For the CDR3, the DNA is TGTGCCAGCAGCCCCTATGCCCTGAACACTGAAGCTTTCTTT.

A few counts support this clonotype. A much larger clone is a single base away; this may be a read error. This chain connects TRBV28 to TRBJ1-1, with D uncertain. The CDR3 spans 12 residues. Germline CDR1 is MDHEN and CDR2 is SYDVKM. Between the trimmed V and J ends, which lost 7 bases and 0 bases, there was a span of 6 bases. The DNA of the CDR3 is TGTGCCAGCAAACAGATGAACACTGAAGCTTTCTTT. Protein sequence: CASKQMNTEAFF.

This chain uses TRBV5-6 with TRBJ2-7; perhaps TRBD1 as D (5 bases). Per the germline V gene, CDR1 is SGHDT and CDR2 is YYEEEE. The V end was cut by 0 bases, the J end by 3 bases, with 10 bases between. The length of the CDR3 is 14 residues. This CDR3 reads CASSLGTKFYEQYF. The CDR3 coding sequence is TGTGCCAGCAGCTTGGGGACAAAGTTCTACGAGCAGTACTTC.

This clonotype has ten or more counts. The V and J genes are TRBV7-8 and TRBJ2-1; D possibly corresponds to TRBD1 (5 bases). V gave up 0 bases and J gave up 6 bases, with 15 bases separating them. Germline CDR1 and CDR2: SGHVS and FQNEAQ. The CDR3 contains 16 residues. CDR3 coding DNA: TGTGCCAGCAGCTTAGCCGGTTTTACAGGTACCAATGAGCAGTTCTTC. It is translated as CASSLAGFTGTNEQFF.

In this sample, this clonotype is medium-sized. The chain links TRBV6-2 or TRBV6-3 to TRBJ1-5; D is ambiguous. CDR1 is MNHEY and CDR2 is SVGEGT in the germline V gene. The CDR3 runs 17 residues. V lost 6 bases, J lost 2 bases, and 20 bases lay in between. The CDR3 DNA is TGTGCCAGCAGCCCCCACGATGTGGAAGTCCGCAATCAGCCCCAGCATTTT. Translating gives CASSPHDVEVRNQPQHF.

In its sample, this clonotype was seen a few times. V usage is TRBV2 and J usage is TRBJ2-1; 14 bases fit TRBD2. Looked up from germline, CDR1 is SNHLY and CDR2 is FYNNEI. CDR3 length equals 16 residues. J was trimmed by 7 bases and V by 3 bases; bases with no gene match: 5. The CDR3 nucleotides read TGTGCCAGCAGTGACCCGACTAGCGGGGGGGCGAATGAGCAGTTCTTC. It codes for CASSDPTSGGANEQFF.

This chain connects TRBV11-2 to TRBJ2-3, with D possibly being TRBD2 (7 bases). CDR1 is SGHAT, CDR2 FQNNGV, per germline. This CDR3 region has 16 residues. V gave up 5 bases and J gave up 6 bases, with 21 bases separating them. This CDR3 reads CASSPPGAGAGDTQYF. The DNA for the CDR3 is TGTGCCAGCAGCCCGCCAGGTGCGGGGGCCGGGGATACGCAGTATTTT.